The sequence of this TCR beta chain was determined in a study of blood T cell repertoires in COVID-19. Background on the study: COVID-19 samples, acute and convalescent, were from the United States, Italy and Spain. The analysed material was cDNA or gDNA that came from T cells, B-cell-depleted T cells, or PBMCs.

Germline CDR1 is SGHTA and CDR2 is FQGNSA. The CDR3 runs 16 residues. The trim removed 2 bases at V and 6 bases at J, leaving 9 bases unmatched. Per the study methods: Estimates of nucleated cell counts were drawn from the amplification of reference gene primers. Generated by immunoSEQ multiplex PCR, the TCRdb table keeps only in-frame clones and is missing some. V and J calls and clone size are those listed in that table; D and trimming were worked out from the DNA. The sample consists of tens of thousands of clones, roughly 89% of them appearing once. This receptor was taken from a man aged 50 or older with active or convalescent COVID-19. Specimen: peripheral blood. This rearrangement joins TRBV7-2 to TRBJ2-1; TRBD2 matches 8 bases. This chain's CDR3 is CASSLSREGRGNEQFF. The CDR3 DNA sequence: TGTGCCAGCAGCTTAAGTCGGGAGGGCCGGGGCAATGAGCAGTTCTTC.